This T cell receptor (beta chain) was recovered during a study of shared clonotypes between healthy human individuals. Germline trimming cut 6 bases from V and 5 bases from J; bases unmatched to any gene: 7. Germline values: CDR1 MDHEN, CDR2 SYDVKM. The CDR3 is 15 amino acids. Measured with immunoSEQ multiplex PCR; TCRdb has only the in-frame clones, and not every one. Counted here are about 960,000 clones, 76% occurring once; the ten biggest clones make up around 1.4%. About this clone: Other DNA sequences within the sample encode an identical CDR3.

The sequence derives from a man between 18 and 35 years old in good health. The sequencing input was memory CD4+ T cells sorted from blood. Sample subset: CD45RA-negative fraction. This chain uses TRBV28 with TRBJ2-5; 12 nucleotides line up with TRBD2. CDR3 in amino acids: CASSLTSGGQETQYF. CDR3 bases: TGTGCCAGCAGCTTGACTAGCGGGGGCCAGGAGACCCAGTACTTC.